This TCR beta chain emerged from a study of shared clonotypes between healthy human individuals (dated by TCRdb to 2020 to 2022). Some background on the complete study: The cohort included three men and two women between 18 and 49 years of age. For each donor, CD4 naive and CD4 memory were each given three plates, CD8 naive was given two plates, and CD8 memory was given one plate. To estimate repertoire size and how much clonotype sharing occurs between individuals, the study deeply sequenced the blood TCR repertoires of five healthy adults. Each donor's leukapheresis produced roughly between roughly 0.85 and 9.5 billion PBMCs. To increase sequencing depth and limit assay-specific biases, different laboratories used diverse techniques to prepare libraries and sequence TCR repertoires.

Note on this clone: The clone's antigen remains unknown. No base quality values were provided; no much bigger clone lies one nucleotide off.

Using the deep immunoSEQ assay, TCR CDR3 regions were amplified from genomic DNA by multiplex PCR. For each cell subset, the extracted genomic DNA was distributed evenly across all wells of several immunoSEQ 96-well plates, and each plate served as one replicate. For sorted subsets, each replicate PCR was loaded with approximately 200 ng genomic DNA, equivalent to about 30,000 T cell genomes. Purified libraries were quantified with a Qubit 3.0 fluorometer, sized on a Bioanalyzer 2100, and re-quantified with the KAPA Library Quantification kit. A separate single-read 150-cycle Illumina NextSeq 550 flow cell was used to sequence each immunoSEQ 96-well plate. Concerning the study's data processing: The immunoSEQ output contained only junctional sequences without quality scores, so filtering could not match that applied to full-length reads. To assign V/J genes and CDR3, sequences were annotated using PyIR, a Python wrapper for IgBLAST v1.9, with IMGT germline references. Reads were filtered out if the reads had weak V/J assignments (E-value above 1e-6), no CDR3, stop codons, out-of-frame junctions, or ambiguous translated residues. V3J clonotypes were defined as sequences sharing the same inferred V gene, J gene, and CDR3 amino acid sequence. Percentage overlap between repertoires was computed as shared unique clonotypes divided by the size of the smaller repertoire. Three approaches were used to assess repertoire richness: RTK rarefaction, the Chao1 estimator, and Recon v2.1 estimates of unobserved clonotypes. For all TCRbeta clonotypes obtained by the gDNA method from four donors, generation probabilities were computed with OLGA. This is the immuneACCESS table as TCRdb keeps it, with only in-frame sequences that have V and J called. A part of the clones is gone; compared with another copy, unresolved V genes explain less than half, and the rest is unexplained. V, J and clone size reflect that table, while D and trimming were determined from the DNA. In this sample the table shows under 850,000 clones, approximately 92% of which occur a single time. The ten largest clonotypes hold nearly 25% of the sample.

Broad study findings and their caveats: Naive subsets generally had larger estimated clonotype richness than memory subsets. Because the study included a small number of donors, the genetic and exposure-history diversity represented was limited. When a handful of donors were compared, the shared fraction of clonotypes was 5% to 6.5% for naive CD4, about 4% for naive CD8, 2.3% for memory CD4, and 0.4% for memory CD8. Sampling was restricted to blood, and TCR repertoires in tissues likely differ from the TCR repertoires found in blood. Pairwise subsampling led to the expectation that sequencing depth would affect the degree of clonotype sharing among donors. Incomplete sequencing was indicated by rarefaction of sorted-subset datasets, despite the large sequencing depth. Compared with non-shared clonotypes, the clonotypes found in all four sorted-subset donors had higher generation probabilities.

CD8 naive samples were obtained by positive selection for CCR7 among CD45RO-negative cells, yielding a CD45RA+CCR7+ population from which TemRA cells were excluded. Donors were healthy HIV-negative adults with no recently reported acute infections or vaccinations. Only Caucasian adults living in Nashville, Tennessee, USA were represented among the donors. After blood collection by leukapheresis, PBMCs were isolated using Ficoll-Histopaque density gradient centrifugation and then cryopreserved in the vapor phase of liquid nitrogen. Analytical flow cytometry was used to check the purity and quantity of every magnetically sorted T cell population. Genomic DNA was isolated from each sorted fraction and quantified by UV absorbance on a Nanodrop 2000c. The receptor was derived from a man aged 30 to 45 in good health. The specimen was naive CD8+ T cells sorted from blood. Interpreted using the paper, the cell subset or site label stands for: CD45RA+CCR7+.

The CDR3 region: CASRDNYGYTF. The base sequence is TGTGCCAGCCGCGATAACTATGGCTACACCTTC. The rearranged segments are TRBV27 and TRBJ1-2; no D segment can be confidently identified. Inclusive of the bounding cysteine and phenylalanine, the CDR3 is 11 residues long. The CDR3 DNA has 33 bases and is translated from base 1. V is cut by 8 bases and J by 1 base, and the space between the germline ends is 5 bases. As encoded in the germline V gene (reference sequence), CDR1 is MNHEY while CDR2 is SMNVEV.